The sequence of this T cell receptor (beta chain) was determined in a study of blood T cell repertoires in COVID-19. Study in general: The origin of the acute and convalescent COVID-19 samples was the United States, Italy and Spain. Sources were T cells, B-cell-depleted T cells, or PBMCs; the material itself was cDNA or gDNA.

The V and J ends lost 3 bases and 5 bases respectively, with 17 bases between them. In germline, CDR1 is MGHRA, CDR2 YSYEKL. This CDR3 spans 15 amino acids. Authors' processing steps: How many nucleated cells were present was estimated from reference gene primer amplification. Here immunoSEQ multiplex PCR was the method, and the copy in TCRdb shows in-frame clones only, minus some. Clone size and V and J calls were adopted from that table, with D and trimming inferred from the DNA. The repertoire includes 120,000 to 150,000 clones, approximately 90% of them detected once, and 25% to 30% sits in the top ten.

Sample: peripheral blood. The chain employs TRBV4-1 and TRBJ2-7; a weak D match, TRBD2 (6 bases). The sequence came from a human donor in a cohort sampled during active COVID-19. The chain's CDR3 is CASSQEGLQLDEQYF. DNA for the CDR3: TGCGCCAGCAGCCAGGAGGGCCTCCAGCTCGACGAGCAGTACTTC.